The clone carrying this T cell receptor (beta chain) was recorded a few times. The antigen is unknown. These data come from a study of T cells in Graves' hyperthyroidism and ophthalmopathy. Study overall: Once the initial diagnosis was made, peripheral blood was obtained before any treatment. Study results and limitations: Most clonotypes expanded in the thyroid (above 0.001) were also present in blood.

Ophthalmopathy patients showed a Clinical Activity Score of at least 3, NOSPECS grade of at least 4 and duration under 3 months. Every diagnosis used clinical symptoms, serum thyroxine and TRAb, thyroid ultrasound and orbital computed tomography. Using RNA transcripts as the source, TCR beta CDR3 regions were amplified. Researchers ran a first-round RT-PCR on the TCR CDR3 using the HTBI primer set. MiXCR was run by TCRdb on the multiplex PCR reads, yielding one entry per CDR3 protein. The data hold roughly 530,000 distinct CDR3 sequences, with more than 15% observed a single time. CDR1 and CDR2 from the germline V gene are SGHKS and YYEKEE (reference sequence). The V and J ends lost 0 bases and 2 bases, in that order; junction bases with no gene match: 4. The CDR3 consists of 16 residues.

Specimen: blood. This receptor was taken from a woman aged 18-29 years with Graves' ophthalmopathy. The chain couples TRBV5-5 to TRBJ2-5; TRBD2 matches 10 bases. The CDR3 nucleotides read TGTGCCAGCAGCTTGGTACTAGCGGGAAGTCAAGAGACCCAGTACTTC. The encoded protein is CASSLVLAGSQETQYF.